Following are 11 T cell receptor beta chains from one sample sequenced in a study of response to subunit inactivated influenza vaccine (dated by TCRdb to the late 2010s). Receptors were amplified or captured by RT-PCR. TCRdb records Illumina HiSeq 2500 as the sequencer. TCRdb reprocessing: public reads trimmed at Q25 with fastp, clones called with MiXCR, in-frame beta chains kept. Each CDR3 protein gets just one entry, which takes the most common genes and DNA from the rows behind it. For this sample the table gives more than 250,000 distinct CDR3 sequences, of which around a fifth were detected only once. The ten most abundant clones make up roughly a tenth of the sample. The starting material was PBMCs from blood, obtained around 22 months after vaccination. The source is a man between 45 and 75 years old who received an inactivated influenza vaccine. Donor details come from another sample of the same person, matched by shared clones.

The V and J genes are TRBV10-3 and TRBJ1-1; no firm D call. CDR1 and CDR2 from the germline V gene are ENHRY and SYGVKD. CDR3 length equals 16 residues. V was clipped by 3 bases and J by 3 bases, with 17 bases between them. The CDR3 DNA reads TGTGCCATCAGTGAAGAGGACGCGAGACGGTACACTGAAGCTTTCTTT. This sequence encodes CAISEEDARRYTEAFF.

The genes are TRBV15 and TRBJ1-5; TRBD1 might be the D (5 bases). This CDR3 has 17 amino acids. V was cut by 5 bases and J by 3 bases, with 20 bases left in between. Per germline, CDR1 LNHNV and CDR2 YYDKDF (reference sequence). CDR3 residues: CATSSDRRGRDNQPQHF. CDR3 in DNA: TGTGCCACCAGCTCTGATCGGAGGGGAAGGGACAATCAGCCCCAGCATTTT.

This clonotype was seen only a few times. V and J are TRBV2 and TRBJ2-4; D is ambiguous. From germline, CDR1 is SNHLY and CDR2 FYNNEI. The CDR3 length is 14 residues. Trimming cost V 5 bases and J 2 bases, with 10 bases left between them. The CDR3 loop is CASSITSTKNIQYF. CDR3 DNA: TGTGCCAGCAGTATAACGTCGACCAAAAACATTCAGTACTTC.

The table lists this clonotype with a few counts. This chain links TRBV4-1 with TRBJ1-5, with D unclear. V lost 2 bases, J lost 6 bases, and 17 bases lay in between. CDR3 length: 16 residues. Germline-derived CDR1 and CDR2 are MGHRA and YSYEKL. The CDR3 loop is CASSQSPTSLGQPQHF. The CDR3 bases are TGCGCCAGCAGCCAATCACCGACGAGCCTGGGTCAGCCCCAGCATTTT.

This clonotype was seen a few times. V and J are TRBV4-3 and TRBJ2-1, with D perhaps assigned TRBD1 or TRBD2 (6 bases each). This CDR3 comprises 16 residues. V lost 3 bases and J lost 2, with 14 bases in between. Germline CDR1 reads LGHNA; CDR2 reads YSLEER. CDR3 residues: CASSQGWRGTYNEQFF. The CDR3 DNA sequence: TGCGCCAGCAGCCAGGGCTGGAGGGGGACCTACAATGAGCAGTTCTTC.

This clonotype has just a few counts. This sequence joins TRBV24-1 and TRBJ1-2, with no clear D. Trimming removed 5 bases at V and 4 bases at J, with 13 bases between. This CDR3 has 14 amino acids. CDR1 and CDR2 from the germline V gene are KGHDR and SFDVKD. The CDR3 sequence: CATSGGSVGYGYTF. CDR3 nucleotides: TGTGCCACCAGTGGCGGGTCTGTTGGCTATGGCTACACCTTC.

This clonotype was found a few times. The chain uses TRBV6-5 and TRBJ1-4; D perhaps matches TRBD1 (6 bases). Germline loops: CDR1 MNHEY, CDR2 SVGAGI. Trimming shortened V by 0 bases and J by 8 bases, and 13 bases separated the two germline ends. This CDR3 has 15 amino acids. The CDR3 reads CASSYSLWTVEKLFF. CDR3 DNA: TGTGCCAGCAGTTACTCCTTGTGGACAGTCGAAAAACTGTTTTTT.

The genes are TRBV2 and TRBJ2-1; 13 nucleotides match TRBD2. The V gene's germline CDR1 is SNHLY and CDR2 FYNNEI. The CDR3 spans 12 residues. The V segment lost 6 bases and the J segment 14 bases; nucleotides outside the gene matches: 4. The CDR3 nucleotides are TGTGCCAGCAGCACGGGACTAGCGGGAAAGTTCTTC. It translates to CASSTGLAGKFF.

This clonotype occurred once. This sequence joins TRBV12-3 or TRBV12-4 and TRBJ2-5, with D perhaps matching TRBD1 (6 bases). The V and J ends lost 5 bases and 9 bases respectively, with 16 bases between them. The CDR3 has 13 residues. The DNA for the CDR3 is TGTGCCAGCAGTGGGGACACCCGCTCGGCCCAGTACTTC. Its translation: CASSGDTRSAQYF.

This clonotype was recorded once. This chain uses TRBV5-1 with TRBJ2-5; no definite D call. CDR1 is SGHRS and CDR2 is YFSETQ in the germline V gene. V was shortened by 1 base and J by 2 bases, with 12 bases between the two germline ends. The CDR3 runs to 15 residues. CDR3 protein: CASSLPGGVQETQYF. For the CDR3, the DNA is TGCGCCAGCAGCTTGCCGGGTGGGGTTCAAGAGACCCAGTACTTC.

The chain employs TRBV4-2 and TRBJ2-7; D is unresolved. Trimming left V 8 bases short and J 6 bases short, with 14 bases between. Germline lookup yields CDR1 LGHNA and CDR2 YNFKEQ. This CDR3 has 12 amino acids. CDR3 sequence reads: CASGGGRAEQYF. The DNA of the CDR3 is TGTGCCAGCGGTGGCGGAAGGGCCGAGCAGTACTTC.